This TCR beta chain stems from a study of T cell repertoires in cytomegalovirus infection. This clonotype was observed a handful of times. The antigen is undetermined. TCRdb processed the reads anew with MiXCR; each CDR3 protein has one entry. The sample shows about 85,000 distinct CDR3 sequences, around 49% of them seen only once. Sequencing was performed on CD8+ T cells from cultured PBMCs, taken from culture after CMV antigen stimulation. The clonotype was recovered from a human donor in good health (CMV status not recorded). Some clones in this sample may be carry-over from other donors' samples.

Here the CDR3 reads CASSLRRGTDTQYF. The CDR3, as DNA: TGTGCCAGCAGCTTGCGGCGGGGCACAGATACGCAGTATTTT. The V call is TRBV5-7, the J call TRBJ2-3; weak D call: TRBD2 (5 bases). TRBV5-7 is an ORF, with its function uncertain. This CDR3 region has 14 residues. The ends were cut back, 1 base at V and 1 base at J, with 7 bases in the middle.